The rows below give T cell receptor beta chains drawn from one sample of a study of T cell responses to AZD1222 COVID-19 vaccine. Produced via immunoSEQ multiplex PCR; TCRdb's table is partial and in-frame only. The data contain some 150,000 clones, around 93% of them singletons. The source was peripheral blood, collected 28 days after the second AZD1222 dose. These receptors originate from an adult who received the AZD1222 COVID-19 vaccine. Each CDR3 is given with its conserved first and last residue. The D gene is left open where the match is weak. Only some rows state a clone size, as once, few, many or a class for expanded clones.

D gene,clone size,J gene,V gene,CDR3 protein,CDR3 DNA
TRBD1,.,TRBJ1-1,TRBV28,CASTGPMNTEAFF,TGTGCCTCGACAGGGCCCATGAACACTGAAGCTTTCTTT
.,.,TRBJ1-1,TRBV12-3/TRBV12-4,CASSSEINTEAFF,TGTGCCAGCAGCTCTGAAATAAACACTGAAGCTTTCTTT
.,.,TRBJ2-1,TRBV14,CASSPHNEQFF,TGTGCCAGCAGCCCCCACAATGAGCAGTTCTTC
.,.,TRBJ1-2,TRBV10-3,CAVTGDYGYTF,TGTGCCGTGACAGGTGACTATGGCTACACCTTC
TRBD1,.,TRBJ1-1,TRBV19,CASSTGQGWTEAFF,TGTGCCAGTAGTACCGGACAGGGATGGACTGAAGCTTTCTTT
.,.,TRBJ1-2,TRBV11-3,CASRFTRDDYGYTF,TGTGCCAGCAGGTTCACGAGGGATGACTATGGCTACACCTTC
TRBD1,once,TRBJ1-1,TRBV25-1,CASSATGYTEAFF,TGTGCCAGCAGTGCGACAGGGTACACTGAAGCTTTCTTT
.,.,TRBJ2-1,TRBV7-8,CASRSGRRLYNEQFF,TGTGCCAGCAGATCAGGGCGCAGACTATACAATGAGCAGTTCTTC
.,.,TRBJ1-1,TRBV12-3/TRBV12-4,CASSFLRNTEAFF,TGTGCCAGCAGTTTTCTCAGGAACACTGAAGCTTTCTTT
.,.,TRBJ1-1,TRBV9,CASSVGEGLDEAFF,TGTGCCAGCAGCGTAGGGGAGGGATTGGATGAAGCTTTCTTT